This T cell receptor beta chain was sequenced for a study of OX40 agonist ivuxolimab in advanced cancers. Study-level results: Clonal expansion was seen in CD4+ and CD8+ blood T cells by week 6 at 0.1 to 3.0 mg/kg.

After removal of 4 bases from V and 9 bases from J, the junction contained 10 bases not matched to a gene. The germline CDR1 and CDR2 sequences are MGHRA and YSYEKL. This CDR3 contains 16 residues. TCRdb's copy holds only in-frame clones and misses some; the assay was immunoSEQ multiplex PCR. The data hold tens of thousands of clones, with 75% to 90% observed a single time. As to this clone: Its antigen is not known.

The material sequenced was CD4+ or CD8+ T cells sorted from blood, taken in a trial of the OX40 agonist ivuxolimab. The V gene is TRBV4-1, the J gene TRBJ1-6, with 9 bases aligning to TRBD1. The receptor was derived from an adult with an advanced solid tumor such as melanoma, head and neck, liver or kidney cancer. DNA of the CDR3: TGCGCCAGCAGCCCACCCACGGGACAGGGCGGTTCACCCCTCCACTTT. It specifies CASSPPTGQGGSPLHF.